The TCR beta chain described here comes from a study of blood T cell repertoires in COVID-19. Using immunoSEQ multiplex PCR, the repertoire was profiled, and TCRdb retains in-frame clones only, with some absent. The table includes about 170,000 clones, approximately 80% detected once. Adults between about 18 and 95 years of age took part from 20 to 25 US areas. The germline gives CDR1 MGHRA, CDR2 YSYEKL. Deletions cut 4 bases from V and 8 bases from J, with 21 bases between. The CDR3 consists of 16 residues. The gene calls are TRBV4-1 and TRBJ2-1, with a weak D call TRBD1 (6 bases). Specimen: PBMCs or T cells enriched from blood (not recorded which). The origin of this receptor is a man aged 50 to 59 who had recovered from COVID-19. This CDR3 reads CASSPSGQRVSDEQFF. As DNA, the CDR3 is TGCGCCAGCAGCCCCTCAGGACAGAGGGTAAGCGATGAGCAGTTCTTC.